The 7 T cell receptor beta chains below all came from one sample that was sequenced in a study of cytomegalovirus exposure and HLA in healthy donors. The PCR ran on 60 Vbeta and 13 Jbeta primers. Assay: immunoSEQ multiplex PCR; the TCRdb copy retains only in-frame clones and omits some. The data show some 60,000 clones, more than 75% seen once. Sequencing was performed on PBMCs. The receptors shown here come from a man between 18 and 29 years old in good health and CMV-seronegative.

The rearrangement joins TRBV11-3 to TRBJ2-5, with D unresolved. CDR1 is SGHNT, CDR2 YENEEA, per germline. This CDR3 has 14 residues. Trimming took off 2 bases at V and 3 bases at J, with 10 bases between the two ends. CDR3 residues: CASSLPPPKETQYF. The CDR3 DNA sequence: TGTGCCAGCAGCTTACCCCCTCCTAAAGAGACCCAGTACTTC.

CDR3 DNA: TGTGCCAGCAGACAGTTCTTCCTGAATGAAAAACTGTTTTTT. It codes for CASRQFFLNEKLFF. The V and J genes are TRBV2 and TRBJ1-4; D ambiguous. The CDR3 is 14 amino acids. Trimming removed 6 bases at V and 5 bases at J, with 13 bases between. The germline gives CDR1 SNHLY, CDR2 FYNNEI.

This chain joins TRBV5-1 and TRBJ2-3; D is possibly TRBD1 (5 bases). The V and J ends lost 9 bases and 2 bases respectively, with 16 bases between them. The germline V gene has CDR1 SGHRS and CDR2 YFSETQ. The CDR3 length is 14 residues. The CDR3 DNA sequence: TGCGCCACCCGGGTGGGGCAGCACACAGATACGCAGTATTTT. The encoded protein is CATRVGQHTDTQYF.

The chain uses TRBV6-5 and TRBJ2-1, with a tentative D call TRBD2 (5 bases). With 7 bases removed from V and 5 bases from J, the gap between germline ends came to 6 bases. Germline lookup yields CDR1 MNHEY and CDR2 SVGAGI. The CDR3 loop spans 11 amino acids. The DNA for the CDR3 is TGTGCCAGCACGAGGGACAATGAGCAGTTCTTC. It translates to CASTRDNEQFF.

This chain links TRBV4-2 with TRBJ1-2; 9 bases map to TRBD1. The CDR3 has 13 residues. Losses at the gene ends were 0 bases for V and 8 bases for J; bases not matched to a gene: 1. Germline CDR1 reads LGHNA; CDR2 reads YNFKEQ. CDR3 DNA: TGTGCCAGCAGCCAAGATACAGGGGGCGGCTACACCTTC. Protein sequence: CASSQDTGGGYTF.

The chain joins TRBV6-6 to TRBJ1-5; 9 bases line up with TRBD1. Germline V gene lookup returns CDR1 MNHNY and CDR2 SVGAGI (reference sequence). V shed 5 bases, J shed 0 bases, and the junction held 2 bases outside the gene matches. This CDR3 spans 15 amino acids. The CDR3 here is CASSRGQGSNQPQHF. The CDR3 region has the DNA TGTGCCAGCAGTCGGGGACAGGGTAGCAATCAGCCCCAGCATTTT.

The chain has TRBV27 and TRBJ1-2, with 7 bases fitting TRBD1. From germline, CDR1 is MNHEY and CDR2 SMNVEV (reference sequence). With V trimmed by 5 bases and J by 8 bases, 5 bases remained unmatched. The CDR3 length is 12 residues. CDR3 sequence: CASSPRQGGYTF. CDR3 in DNA: TGTGCCAGCAGTCCCCGACAGGGAGGCTACACCTTC.